The rows below give T cell receptor beta chains drawn from one sample of a study of post-analysis software for immune sequencing data. TCRdb passed the PCR reads through MiXCR, listing each CDR3 protein once. The repertoire includes about 200,000 distinct CDR3 sequences, about 30% of them detected once, and 3.4% sits in the top ten. The specimen was blood. The origin of the receptors is a girl aged 2-17 years with multiple sclerosis. Each CDR3 is given with its conserved first and last residue.

length	V	J	CDR3
14	TRBV20-1	-	CSASPVSSYNEQYF
14	TRBV2	-	CASNRVWGGDEQYF
17	TRBV7-2	TRBJ2-3	CASSPMGRRLSTDTQYF
14	TRBV12-3/TRBV12-4	TRBJ1-2	CASSPRRDSYGYTF
16	TRBV5-1	TRBJ2-3	CASSWGLAGDTDTQYF
13	TRBV29-1	TRBJ2-5	CSVTRRGAETQYF
15	TRBV4-1	TRBJ2-1	CASSQHQAYGNEQFF
14	TRBV27	TRBJ2-7	CASSSRGYSYEQYF
14	TRBV28	TRBJ2-7	CASSLAVRSYEQYF
16	TRBV6-2/TRBV6-3	TRBJ1-5	CASSRRQGSSNQPQHF
14	TRBV5-5	TRBJ1-5	CASSFIISNQPQHF
15	TRBV18	TRBJ1-1	CASSLPGGMGTEAFF
15	TRBV5-1	TRBJ1-2	CASSSKNRGGNGYTF
14	TRBV20-1	TRBJ2-4	CSARGTSGSYIQYF
12	TRBV29-1	TRBJ1-4	CSVDQGGEKLFF
13	TRBV5-1	TRBJ2-3	CASSSDTGDTQYF
13	TRBV5-1	TRBJ1-2	CASSFIPRRGYTF
14	TRBV10-3	TRBJ1-1	CAISEWEGITEAFF
14	TRBV6-2/TRBV6-3	TRBJ2-1	CASRPSGRVNEQFF
16	TRBV5-1	TRBJ2-7	CASSWTPPGLGGEQYF
16	TRBV5-1	TRBJ2-3	CASSLPTSGGTDTQYF
17	TRBV14	TRBJ2-3	CASSQDRTSGSGNTQYF
14	TRBV20-1	TRBJ2-1	CSARSVTSNNEQFF
13	TRBV14	TRBJ2-1	CTSSGLLGGEQFF
15	TRBV18	TRBJ2-5	CASSPPEGPLNEQYF
16	TRBV6-2/TRBV6-3	TRBJ1-6	CASSFRDRGLNSPLHF
15	TRBV20-1	TRBJ2-5	CSASRVTAWMETQYF
15	TRBV7-3	TRBJ2-7	CASSPLGTGGYEQYF
14	TRBV3-1	TRBJ2-3	CASSLQQLTDTQYF
17	TRBV15	TRBJ2-1	CATSRAGFSGREDEQFF
15	TRBV3-1	TRBJ2-2	CASSRSSGGTGELFF